These 25 T cell receptor beta chains were all obtained from the same sample, sequenced in a study of blood T cells in healthy people across ages. Primers used in a second PCR of about 6 to 12 cycles were a sample-barcoded 5' primer and a J-beta primer mix. TCRdb reprocessed the 5' RACE reads with MiXCR, giving one entry per CDR3 protein. The repertoire has approximately 850,000 distinct CDR3 sequences, under 55% of them found once; the top ten carry around 21%. Sequencing was carried out using blood. Every receptor here comes from a man in his sixties in good health.

This clonotype was counted a single time. J is TRBJ2-1 and V is TRBV20-1; 9 bases align to TRBD2. CDR1 DFQATT and CDR2 SNEGSKA come from the germline V gene (reference sequence). The CDR3 sequence is 15 residues long. After removal of 0 bases from V and 9 bases from J, the junction contained 9 bases not matched to a gene. Here the CDR3 reads CSARESGGPGSEQFF. The CDR3 DNA reads as TGCAGTGCTAGAGAAAGCGGGGGGCCTGGAAGTGAGCAGTTCTTC.

The CDR3 nucleotides read TGCGCCAGCCACACGGACGGGGCCTACGAGCAGTACTTC. Its translation: CASHTDGAYEQYF. The rearrangement joins TRBV5-1 to TRBJ2-7, with TRBD2 as a possible D gene (5 bases). Germline assignment: CDR1 SGHRS and CDR2 YFSETQ. The V end was cut by 7 bases, the J end by 2 bases, with 13 bases between. The CDR3 sequence is 13 residues long. Full variable domain (outside the CDR3, taken from reference TRBV5-1 and TRBJ2-7): KAGVTQTPRYLIKTRGQQVTLSCSPISGHRSVSWYQQTPGQGLQFLFEYFSETQRNKGNFPGRFSGRQFSNSRSEMNVSTLELGDSALYLCASHTDGAYEQYFGPGTRLTVT.

The chain carries TRBV20-1 and TRBJ1-1, with a weak D call TRBD1 (5 bases). V shed 6 bases and J shed 1 base, with 18 bases lying between them. The CDR3 contains 15 residues. Germline V gives CDR1 DFQATT, CDR2 SNEGSKA (reference sequence). CDR3: CSALKRQRPNTEAFF. DNA of the CDR3: TGCAGTGCCCTCAAAAGACAGCGACCGAACACTGAAGCTTTCTTT.

At least ten counts were recorded for this clonotype. The chain recombines TRBV3-1 with TRBJ1-6; no reliable D call. The germline V gene encodes CDR1 LGHDT and CDR2 YNNKEL (reference sequence). The CDR3 spans 16 residues. V was clipped by 0 bases and J by 7 bases, with 13 bases between them. The CDR3 here is CASSQDPVYGNSPLHF. CDR3 sequence (DNA): TGTGCCAGCAGCCAAGATCCCGTTTATGGGAATTCACCCCTCCACTTT.

In nucleotides, the CDR3 is TGCGCCAGCAGCCAAAGCCGGGACAGGGGCTCTGGGGCCAACGTCCTGACTTTC. This gives the protein CASSQSRDRGSGANVLTF. The chain uses TRBV4-3 and TRBJ2-6, with 10 bases aligning to TRBD1. Germline V gene sequence: CDR1 LGHNA, CDR2 YSLEER. Trimming removed 2 bases from V and 0 bases from J; junction bases left unmatched: 4. This CDR3 contains 18 residues.

Only a few counts were recorded for this clonotype. This rearrangement joins TRBV6-1 to TRBJ1-6; D is perhaps TRBD1 (6 bases). Germline V gives CDR1 MNHNS, CDR2 SASEGT. This CDR3 has 14 residues. V dropped 3 bases and J dropped 7 bases, with 10 bases sitting between them. The CDR3 region is CASSEGQTNSPLHF. CDR3 bases: TGTGCCAGCAGTGAGGGACAAACGAATTCACCCCTCCACTTT.

The CDR3 here is CATSRTLAGGRQETQFF. The CDR3 DNA is TGTGCCACCAGCAGAACCTTAGCGGGGGGAAGGCAGGAGACCCAGTTCTTC. The chain recombines TRBV15 with TRBJ2-1, with TRBD2 matching over 10 bases. V gave up 2 bases and J gave up 13 bases; unmatched junction bases: 17. Germline CDR1 and CDR2: LNHNV and YYDKDF (reference sequence). The CDR3 has 17 amino acids.

The chain has TRBV27 and TRBJ2-7, with D hard to call. The CDR3 totals 14 residues. The germline CDR1 and CDR2 sequences are MNHEY and SMNVEV (reference sequence). V was pared by 2 bases and J by 4 bases, with 12 bases between. In DNA form, the CDR3 reads TGTGCCAGCAGTTTAGGGCCAGCCGGGTACGAGCAGTACTTC. This codes for CASSLGPAGYEQYF.

The chain combines TRBV20-1 with TRBJ2-5; D gene unclear. CDR1 and CDR2 from the germline V gene are DFQATT and SNEGSKA (reference sequence). V dropped 4 bases and J dropped 11 bases, with 23 bases sitting between them. This CDR3 spans 14 amino acids. CDR3: CSANQIGNHNEQYF. Here the CDR3 DNA reads TGCAGTGCTAACCAAATTGGGAACCACAATGAGCAGTACTTC.

This clonotype appeared a few times. The chain uses TRBV6-2 or TRBV6-3 and TRBJ2-3; tentative D call: TRBD2 (5 bases). The CDR3 consists of 14 residues. V lost 3 bases, J lost 5 bases, and 12 bases lay in between. The germline gives CDR1 MNHEY, CDR2 SVGEGT. CDR3 amino acids: CASSYSRVKDTQYF. The CDR3, as DNA: TGTGCCAGCAGTTATTCGCGGGTTAAAGATACGCAGTATTTT.

The rearrangement links TRBV20-1 to TRBJ2-1, with D possibly being TRBD2 (5 bases). The V end lost 3 bases, the J end lost 9 bases, and 12 bases lay between the germline ends. Germline V gene lookup returns CDR1 DFQATT and CDR2 SNEGSKA (reference sequence). This CDR3 region has 12 residues. The CDR3 nucleotides read TGCAGTGCTAGGATATCCCGGGGTGAGCAGTTCTTC. It translates to CSARISRGEQFF.

There are a few counts of this clonotype. The rearrangement joins TRBV5-1 to TRBJ2-3; a weak D match, TRBD1 (5 bases). V lost 6 bases to trimming and J lost 0 bases, with 14 bases between them. The germline V gene encodes CDR1 SGHRS and CDR2 YFSETQ. The CDR3 spans 15 residues. The CDR3: CASIESTVSTDTQYF. CDR3 bases: TGCGCCAGCATTGAGTCGACAGTAAGCACAGATACGCAGTATTTT.

This clonotype was picked up a small number of times. The chain employs TRBV29-1 and TRBJ2-5; D is perhaps TRBD1 or TRBD2 (5 bases each). The germline gives CDR1 SQVTM, CDR2 ANQGSEA. There are 11 residues in the CDR3. With 6 bases removed from V and 4 bases from J, the gap between germline ends came to 9 bases. In DNA, the CDR3 is TGCAGCGTGGGGGTACGAGAGACCCAGTACTTC. Translating gives CSVGVRETQYF.

To note about this clonotype: One end of the junction fails to match germline, which may point to a read error. The chain joins TRBV29-1 to TRBJ1-4; maybe TRBD1 (6 bases). Germline loops: CDR1 SQVTM, CDR2 ANQGSEA. The CDR3 extends over 16 amino acids. The CDR3 DNA is TGCAGCGTCGAAGAACTTATGGGACATTCCTCGGGAAAACTGTTTTTT. This codes for CSVEELMGHSSGKLFF.

The gene calls are TRBV4-3 and TRBJ2-1; 10 bases align to TRBD2. This CDR3 is 17 amino acids long. Germline CDR1 reads LGHNA; CDR2 reads YSLEER. The J segment lost 3 bases and the V segment lost 1 base, leaving 6 bases of the junction unmatched. CDR3 nucleotides: TGCGCCAGCAGCCAAGTCCCAGGACTAGCGGTCTACAATGAGCAGTTCTTC. Its protein is CASSQVPGLAVYNEQFF.

This clonotype was seen a handful of times. This sequence joins TRBV20-1 and TRBJ2-7; perhaps TRBD2 as D (6 bases). This CDR3 contains 13 residues. The germline V gene has CDR1 DFQATT and CDR2 SNEGSKA (reference sequence). Deletions cut 6 bases from V and 2 bases from J, with 14 bases between. Here the CDR3 DNA reads TGCAGTGCCCCGGGGGTCCCTCCCTACGAGCAGTACTTC. This codes for CSAPGVPPYEQYF.

The CDR3 is CSASTSGGGNYNEQFF. Written as DNA, the CDR3 is TGCAGTGCCTCGACTAGCGGGGGGGGTAACTACAATGAGCAGTTCTTC. The V gene is TRBV20-1, the J gene TRBJ2-1; 14 bases agree with TRBD2. The ends lost 6 bases at V and 3 bases at J; junction bases unmatched: 7. Per the germline V gene, CDR1 is DFQATT and CDR2 is SNEGSKA (reference sequence). The CDR3 spans 16 residues.

Regarding this clonotype: The junction and the germline gene differ at one end; a read error may be behind it. This chain uses TRBV12-3 or TRBV12-4 with TRBJ2-5; D is uncertain. This CDR3 has 10 residues. CDR3 nucleotides: TGTGCCAGCGGAATAGAGACCCGGTACTTC. Protein product: CASGIETRYF.

This clonotype was seen just once. V is TRBV9 and J is TRBJ2-5; D is unresolved. The DNA matches TRBJ2-7 better at its end, which makes the J call doubtful. CDR1 SGDLS and CDR2 YYNGEE come from the germline V gene. This CDR3 spans 13 amino acids. This CDR3 reads CASSASLLSEQYF. The CDR3 region has the DNA TGTGCCAGCAGCGCCTCGCTGCTCTCCGAGCAGTACTTC.

This clonotype was detected ten times or more. The J gene is TRBJ2-7, the V gene TRBV20-1; the match to TRBD1 covers 7 bases. Losses at the gene ends were 3 bases for V and 5 bases for J; bases not matched to a gene: 13. Germline V gene sequence: CDR1 DFQATT, CDR2 SNEGSKA (reference sequence). This CDR3 contains 15 residues. The CDR3 coding sequence is TGCAGTGCTAGTTGGCCCCAACAGGGGTGGAACGAGCAGTACTTC. Translated, it gives CSASWPQQGWNEQYF.

This clonotype has just a few counts. This chain uses TRBV20-1 with TRBJ2-1, with 8 bases matching TRBD2. CDR3 size: 16 residues. Germline trimming cut 6 bases from V and 4 bases from J; bases unmatched to any gene: 14. Looked up from germline, CDR1 is DFQATT and CDR2 is SNEGSKA (reference sequence). Here the CDR3 DNA reads TGCAGTGCCCCAGGGATTAGCGGGGATTTATACAATGAGCAGTTCTTC. Translation: CSAPGISGDLYNEQFF.

The chain couples TRBV25-1 to TRBJ2-7, with D perhaps being TRBD1 or TRBD2 (6 bases each). V was pared by 4 bases and J by 1 base, with 14 bases between. The CDR3 contains 15 residues. Germline values: CDR1 MGHDK, CDR2 SYGVNS. In nucleotides, the CDR3 is TGTGCCAGCAGTGCGGGGGCCCTTCCATCCTACGAGCAGTACTTC. Translated: CASSAGALPSYEQYF.

This clonotype was detected only a few times. The chain links TRBV10-2 to TRBJ2-1, with D hard to call. CDR3 length: 13 residues. The germline V gene encodes CDR1 WSHSY and CDR2 SAAADI. Trimming left V 6 bases short and J 5 bases short, with 11 bases between. In nucleotides, the CDR3 is TGCGCCAGCAGACTCATCCCCGACAATGAGCAGTTCTTC. Its translation is CASRLIPDNEQFF.

The chain links TRBV9 to TRBJ1-5; D gene ambiguous. The V end lost 0 bases, the J end lost 3 bases, and 10 bases lay between the germline ends. Germline CDR1 and CDR2: SGDLS and YYNGEE. CDR3 length: 15 amino acids. The CDR3 sequence is CASSVAGEANQPQHF. The CDR3 nucleotides read TGTGCCAGCAGCGTAGCCGGGGAGGCCAATCAGCCCCAGCATTTT.

The chain carries TRBV20-1 and TRBJ2-5; D is possibly TRBD2 (6 bases). The CDR3 is 15 residues long. The V gene lost 4 bases and the J gene lost 1 base, with 16 bases spanning the gap. The germline gives CDR1 DFQATT, CDR2 SNEGSKA (reference sequence). This chain's CDR3 is CSATYPGDFQETQYF. CDR3 nucleotide sequence: TGCAGTGCTACATACCCGGGGGACTTCCAAGAGACCCAGTACTTC.